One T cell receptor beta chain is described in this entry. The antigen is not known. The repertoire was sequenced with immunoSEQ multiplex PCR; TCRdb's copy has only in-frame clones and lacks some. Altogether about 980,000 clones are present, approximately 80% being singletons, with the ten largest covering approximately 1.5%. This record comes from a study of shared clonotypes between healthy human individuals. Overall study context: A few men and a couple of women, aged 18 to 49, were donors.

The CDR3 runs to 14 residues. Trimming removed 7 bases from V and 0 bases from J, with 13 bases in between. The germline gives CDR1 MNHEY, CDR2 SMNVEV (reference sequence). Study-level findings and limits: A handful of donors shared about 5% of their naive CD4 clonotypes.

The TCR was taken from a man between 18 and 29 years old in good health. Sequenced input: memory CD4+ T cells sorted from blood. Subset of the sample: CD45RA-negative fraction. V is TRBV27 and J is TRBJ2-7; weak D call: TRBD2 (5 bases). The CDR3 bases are TGTGCCAGCAACCCATCGGGGAGCTCCTACGAGCAGTACTTC. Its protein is CASNPSGSSYEQYF.